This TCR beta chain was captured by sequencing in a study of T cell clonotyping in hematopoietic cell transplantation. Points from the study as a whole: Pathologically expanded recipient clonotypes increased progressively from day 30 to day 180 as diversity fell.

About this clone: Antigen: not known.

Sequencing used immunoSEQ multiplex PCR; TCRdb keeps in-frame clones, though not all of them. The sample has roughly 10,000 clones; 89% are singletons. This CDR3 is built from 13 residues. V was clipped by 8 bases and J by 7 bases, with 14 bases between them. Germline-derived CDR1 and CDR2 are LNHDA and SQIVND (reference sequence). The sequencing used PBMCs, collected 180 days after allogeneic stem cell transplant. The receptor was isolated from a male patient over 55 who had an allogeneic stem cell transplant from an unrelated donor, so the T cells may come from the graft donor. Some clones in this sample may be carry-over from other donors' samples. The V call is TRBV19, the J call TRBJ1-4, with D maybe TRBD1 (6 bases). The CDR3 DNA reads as TGTGCCAGTGGACAGTTCGTAAGTGAAAAACTGTTTTTT. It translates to CASGQFVSEKLFF.